Below are 8 T cell receptor beta chains sequenced from a single sample in a study of blood T cell repertoires in COVID-19. Profiled with immunoSEQ multiplex PCR; TCRdb holds only in-frame clones, not every one. The sample shows over 200,000 clones, around 87% of them seen only once. What was sequenced was peripheral blood. These receptors all come from a woman between 45 and 65 years old with acute or convalescent COVID-19.

This sequence joins TRBV27 and TRBJ2-7; 9 positions agree with TRBD1. The CDR3 sequence is 15 residues long. V was clipped by 6 bases and J by 2 bases; unmatched bases: 8. Germline assignment: CDR1 MNHEY and CDR2 SMNVEV (reference sequence). CDR3 coding DNA: TGTGCCAGCAGCTTAGCGGACAGGGGCACCTACGAGCAGTACTTC. Protein product: CASSLADRGTYEQYF.

This CDR3 is CASTTDRGKSTDTQYF. CDR3 in DNA: TGTGCCAGCACAACAGACAGGGGAAAAAGCACAGATACGCAGTATTTT. The gene calls are TRBV2 and TRBJ2-3; 8 bases match TRBD1. Germline V gene sequence: CDR1 SNHLY, CDR2 FYNNEI. The J segment lost 0 bases and the V segment lost 7 bases, leaving 9 bases of the junction unmatched. There are 16 residues in the CDR3. Supplemented by reference TRBV2 and TRBJ2-3, the full variable domain reads EPEVTQTPSHQVTQMGQEVILRCVPISNHLYFYWYRQILGQKVEFLVSFYNNEISEKSEIFDDQFSVERPDGSNFTLKIRSTKLEDSAMYFCASTTDRGKSTDTQYFGPGTRLTVL.

The chain is built from TRBV28 and TRBJ1-2; D gene uncertain. This CDR3 region has 17 residues. Germline assignment: CDR1 MDHEN and CDR2 SYDVKM. Trimming cost V 5 bases and J 2 bases, with 21 bases left between them. The chain's CDR3 is CASSPLVEPTRNYGYTF. CDR3 DNA: TGTGCCAGCAGTCCGTTAGTCGAACCCACGAGAAACTATGGCTACACCTTC.

The genes are TRBV6-2 or TRBV6-3 and TRBJ1-1, with a possible D match to TRBD1 (5 bases). The CDR3 spans 17 residues. Germline V lookup: CDR1 MNHEY, CDR2 SVGEGT. Trimming cost V 3 bases and J 0 bases, with 17 bases left between them. DNA for the CDR3: TGTGCCAGCAGTTATGTCGGGACTGAACGTATGAACACTGAAGCTTTCTTT. As protein: CASSYVGTERMNTEAFF.

The chain has TRBV25-1 and TRBJ1-5, with 7 bases fitting TRBD1. V shed 5 bases and J 1 base; nucleotides not matched to a gene: 5. The CDR3 runs to 15 residues. CDR1 is MGHDK and CDR2 is SYGVNS in the germline V gene. The CDR3 coding sequence is TGTGCCAGCAGTAGTACAGGGGTGAGCAATCAGCCCCAGCATTTT. Translated: CASSSTGVSNQPQHF.

The rearrangement joins TRBV29-1 to TRBJ2-7; TRBD1 is a possible D gene (6 bases). Trimming removed 6 bases from V and 5 bases from J, with 23 bases in between. The CDR3 has 15 amino acids. Germline loops: CDR1 SQVTM, CDR2 ANQGSEA. The CDR3 nucleotides read TGCAGCGTGGTCCAACAGGGAAGGGGGTACGACGAGCAGTACTTC. It yields the protein CSVVQQGRGYDEQYF.

The DNA of the CDR3 is TGTGCCAGCAGGAGCGGTGGGAGCTCCTACGAGCAGTACTTC. Protein product: CASRSGGSSYEQYF. The V call is TRBV2, the J call TRBJ2-7; TRBD2 is a possible D gene (5 bases). The length of the CDR3 is 14 residues. The germline gives CDR1 SNHLY, CDR2 FYNNEI. V gave up 6 bases and J gave up 0 bases, with 12 bases separating them.

The sample holds one count of this clone. This chain connects TRBV5-6 to TRBJ2-5; 8 nucleotides agree with TRBD2. With V trimmed by 2 bases and J by 3 bases, 3 bases remained unmatched. Germline CDR1 reads SGHDT; CDR2 reads YYEEEE. The CDR3 is 14 amino acids. This chain's CDR3 is CASSFVSGKETQYF. The CDR3 nucleotides are TGTGCCAGCAGCTTCGTTAGCGGGAAAGAGACCCAGTACTTC.